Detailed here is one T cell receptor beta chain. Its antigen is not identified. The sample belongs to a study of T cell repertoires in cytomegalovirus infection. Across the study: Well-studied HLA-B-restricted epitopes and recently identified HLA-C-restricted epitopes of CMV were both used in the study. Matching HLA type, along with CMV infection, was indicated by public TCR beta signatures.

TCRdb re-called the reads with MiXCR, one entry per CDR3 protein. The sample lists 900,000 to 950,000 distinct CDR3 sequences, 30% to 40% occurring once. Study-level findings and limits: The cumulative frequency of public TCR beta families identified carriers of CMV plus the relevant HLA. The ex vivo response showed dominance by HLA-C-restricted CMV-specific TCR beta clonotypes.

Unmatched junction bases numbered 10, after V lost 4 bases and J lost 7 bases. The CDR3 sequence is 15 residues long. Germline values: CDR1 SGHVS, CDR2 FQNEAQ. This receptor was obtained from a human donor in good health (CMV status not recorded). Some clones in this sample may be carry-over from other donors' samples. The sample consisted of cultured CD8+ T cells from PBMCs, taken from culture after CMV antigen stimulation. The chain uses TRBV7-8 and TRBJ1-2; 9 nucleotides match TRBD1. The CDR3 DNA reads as TGTGCCAGCAGCTACAGCCTGACAGGGGGTGGTGGCTACACCTTC. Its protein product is CASSYSLTGGGGYTF. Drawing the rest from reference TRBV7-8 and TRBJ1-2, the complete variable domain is GAGVSQSPRYKVAKRGQDVALRCDPISGHVSLFWYQQALGQGPEFLTYFQNEAQLDKSGLPSDRFFAERPEGSVSTLKIQRTQQEDSAVYLCASSYSLTGGGGYTFGSGTRLTVV.